This T cell receptor beta chain was sequenced during a study of CD4 T cell repertoires in COVID-19. Study-wide context: Relabeled CFSE-low cells, IL-2-expanded for 9 to 10 days, met spikes from other coronaviruses.

To note about this clone: The target antigen is unknown.

General observations from the study: Several top expanded SARS-CoV-2-reactive clonotypes were shared by two or three memory subsets.

V lost 10 bases and J lost 0, with 12 bases in between. The CDR3 is 13 amino acids. CDR1 MDHEN and CDR2 SYDVKM come from the germline V gene. Sequencing used immunoSEQ multiplex PCR; TCRdb keeps in-frame clones, though not all of them. The data contain some 24,000 clones, 93% of them singletons. Sequencing was done directly on freshly isolated, uncultured memory T cells. The source material was circulating follicular helper CD4+ T cells (cTfh) from blood, sampled before the COVID-19 pandemic. The chain employs TRBV28 and TRBJ1-2; possibly TRBD1 for D (6 bases). The source of this sequence is a human donor who had COVID-19. CDR3 loop: CATGDTANYGYTF. The CDR3 bases are TGTGCCACCGGGGACACCGCTAACTATGGCTACACCTTC.